These 31 T cell receptor beta chains came from one sample sequenced in a study of OX40 agonist ivuxolimab in advanced cancers. Produced via immunoSEQ multiplex PCR; TCRdb's table is partial and in-frame only. The sample has approximately 60,000 clones; approximately 88% are singletons. This specimen was CD4+ or CD8+ T cells sorted from blood, taken in a trial of the OX40 agonist ivuxolimab. The source is an adult with an advanced solid tumor such as melanoma, head and neck, liver or kidney cancer.

This chain connects TRBV6-5 to TRBJ1-1, with D maybe TRBD1 (5 bases). CDR3 length equals 13 residues. Trimming shortened V by 8 bases and J by 3 bases, and 13 bases separated the two germline ends. Germline CDR1 and CDR2: MNHEY and SVGAGI. The CDR3 sequence is CASGNRPYTEAFF. CDR3 in DNA: TGTGCCAGCGGTAACAGGCCCTACACTGAAGCTTTCTTT.

This clone was seen a single time. This sequence joins TRBV27 and TRBJ2-5, with a possible D match to TRBD1 (5 bases). From germline, CDR1 is MNHEY and CDR2 SMNVEV (reference sequence). V was pared by 2 bases and J by 2 bases, with 12 bases between. The CDR3 sequence is 15 residues long. CDR3 bases: TGTGCCAGCAGTTTAAGCGTGACAGCTCAAGAGACCCAGTACTTC. This translates into CASSLSVTAQETQYF.

The genes are TRBV5-1 and TRBJ1-5; 10 nucleotides line up with TRBD1. This CDR3 contains 15 residues. Germline loops: CDR1 SGHRS, CDR2 YFSETQ. The junction had 3 bases not matched to a gene; V was cut back by 4 bases and J by 2 bases. The DNA of the CDR3 is TGCGCCAGCAGCAGTGGGACAGGGGGCAATCAGCCCCAGCATTTT. Protein sequence: CASSSGTGGNQPQHF. Looking up the rest from reference TRBV5-1 and TRBJ1-5 gives the full variable domain: KAGVTQTPRYLIKTRGQQVTLSCSPISGHRSVSWYQQTPGQGLQFLFEYFSETQRNKGNFPGRFSGRQFSNSRSEMNVSTLELGDSALYLCASSSGTGGNQPQHFGDGTRLSIL.

The gene calls are TRBV7-9 and TRBJ1-4, with TRBD1 as a possible D gene (6 bases). CDR3 size: 17 residues. The V gene lost 2 bases and the J gene lost 0 bases, with 13 bases spanning the gap. The germline V gene encodes CDR1 SEHNR and CDR2 FQNEAQ (reference sequence). The chain's CDR3 is CASSLSQGTSTNEKLFF. CDR3 in DNA: TGTGCCAGCAGCTTATCTCAGGGGACCTCAACTAATGAAAAACTGTTTTTT. Complete variable domain (other parts from reference TRBV7-9 and TRBJ1-4): DTGVSQNPRHKITKRGQNVTFRCDPISEHNRLYWYRQTLGQGPEFLTYFQNEAQLEKSRLLSDRFSAERPKGSFSTLEIQRTEQGDSAMYLCASSLSQGTSTNEKLFFGSGTQLSVL.

This sequence joins TRBV7-9 and TRBJ1-5; a weak D match, TRBD1 (5 bases). CDR3 length: 16 residues. Per germline, CDR1 SEHNR and CDR2 FQNEAQ (reference sequence). Trimming took 5 bases from V and 0 from J, leaving 14 bases between them. CDR3 residues: CASSVSGGNSNQPQHF. Written as DNA, the CDR3 is TGTGCCAGCAGCGTAAGCGGGGGAAATAGCAATCAGCCCCAGCATTTT.

CDR3 protein: CASSPGQTYEQYV. In DNA form, the CDR3 reads TGTGCCAGCAGTCCAGGACAGACCTACGAGCAGTACGTC. V is TRBV6-5 and J is TRBJ2-7; perhaps TRBD1 as D (6 bases). V gave up 5 bases and J gave up 2 bases, with 10 bases separating them. Looked up from germline, CDR1 is MNHEY and CDR2 is SVGAGI. The CDR3 runs to 13 residues.

This clone was counted only a few times. This CDR3 is also generated by other DNA sequences in the sample. The genes are TRBV27 and TRBJ1-5; D gene unclear. V was pared by 3 bases and J by 3 bases, with 3 bases between. Germline loops: CDR1 MNHEY, CDR2 SMNVEV (reference sequence). The CDR3 spans 12 residues. The CDR3 sequence is CASSFNNQPQHF. CDR3 sequence (DNA): TGTGCCAGCAGTTTCAACAATCAGCCCCAGCATTTT.

The V and J genes are TRBV29-1 and TRBJ2-7, with 11 nucleotides matching TRBD1. The J segment lost 6 bases and the V segment lost 6 bases, leaving 10 bases of the junction unmatched. Germline-derived CDR1 and CDR2 are SQVTM and ANQGSEA. The CDR3 is 14 residues long. Written as DNA, the CDR3 is TGCAGCGTCAGAGGAGGGACAGGGGGTAGCGAGCAGTACTTC. Translation: CSVRGGTGGSEQYF.

The chain recombines TRBV9 with TRBJ2-1, with D tentatively TRBD2 (5 bases). This CDR3 is 16 amino acids long. Looked up from germline, CDR1 is SGDLS and CDR2 is YYNGEE. The V gene lost 3 bases and the J gene lost 0 bases, with 13 bases spanning the gap. CDR3 sequence: CASSAWSGSSYNEQFF. CDR3 bases: TGTGCCAGCAGCGCCTGGTCTGGGAGCTCCTACAATGAGCAGTTCTTC.

The chain employs TRBV6-5 and TRBJ2-1; 9 bases are shared with TRBD2. The CDR3 extends over 13 amino acids. Unmatched junction bases numbered 6, after V lost 11 bases and J lost 4 bases. The germline gives CDR1 MNHEY, CDR2 SVGAGI. The CDR3 DNA reads TGTGCCGCGGGGCTAGCGGGGTACAATGAGCAGTTCTTC. Translating gives CAAGLAGYNEQFF.

The V call is TRBV6-5, the J call TRBJ1-2; D might be TRBD1 (5 bases). V was pared by 2 bases and J by 8 bases, with 12 bases between. This CDR3 comprises 13 residues. The germline CDR1 and CDR2 sequences are MNHEY and SVGAGI. The CDR3 bases are TGTGCCAGCAGTTACAGGGCGGGGGGAGGCTACACCTTC. This sequence encodes CASSYRAGGGYTF.

V usage is TRBV6-5 and J usage is TRBJ1-2; maybe TRBD1 (6 bases). This CDR3 contains 14 residues. V lost 4 bases to trimming and J lost 2 bases, with 11 bases between them. In germline, CDR1 is MNHEY, CDR2 SVGAGI. The CDR3 sequence: CASSLTGYNYGYTF. Here the CDR3 DNA reads TGTGCCAGCAGTTTAACAGGGTACAACTATGGCTACACCTTC.

The rearrangement links TRBV4-2 to TRBJ1-2, with a possible D match to TRBD1 (6 bases). The V and J ends lost 1 base and 7 bases respectively, with 19 bases between them. Germline V lookup: CDR1 LGHNA, CDR2 YNFKEQ. CDR3 size: 16 residues. CDR3 amino acids: CASSQAAPTGSGGYTF. CDR3 bases: TGTGCCAGCAGCCAAGCAGCCCCCACAGGGTCGGGTGGCTACACCTTC.

This chain links TRBV1 with TRBJ2-2; the table gives TRBD1 as D, unverified against the DNA. TRBV1 constitutes a pseudogene. CDR3 length: 15 amino acids. The CDR3 DNA is TGCACCAGCAGCCCCTACTTACAGGGAACCGGGGAGCTGTTTTTT. Protein sequence: CTSSPYLQGTGELFF.

CDR3 DNA sequence: TGCGCCAGCAGCCAGCTACAGGACACTGAAGCTTTCTTT. The encoded protein is CASSQLQDTEAFF. The rearrangement joins TRBV4-1 to TRBJ1-1; D might be TRBD1 (5 bases). Germline assignment: CDR1 MGHRA and CDR2 YSYEKL. The V and J ends lost 3 bases and 3 bases respectively, with 8 bases between them. The CDR3 is 13 amino acids.

V and J are TRBV5-4 and TRBJ2-2, with D unresolved. The V end was cut by 0 bases, the J end by 1 base, with 7 bases between. This CDR3 region has 15 residues. Germline-derived CDR1 and CDR2 are SGHNT and YYREEE (reference sequence). CDR3 coding DNA: TGTGCCAGCAGCTTGGAGATAATGAACACCGGGGAGCTGTTTTTT. This encodes CASSLEIMNTGELFF.

CDR3 protein: CASSLSLGGEKLFF. CDR3 bases: TGTGCCAGCAGTTTGAGCCTCGGAGGGGAAAAACTGTTTTTT. The rearrangement links TRBV27 to TRBJ1-4; D call uncertain. The V gene lost 3 bases and the J gene lost 8 bases, with 13 bases spanning the gap. This CDR3 is built from 14 residues. Germline lookup yields CDR1 MNHEY and CDR2 SMNVEV (reference sequence).

V usage is TRBV11-3 and J usage is TRBJ2-3; D ambiguous. The V end was cut by 5 bases, the J end by 5 bases, with 11 bases between. The CDR3 length is 13 residues. Per the germline V gene, CDR1 is SGHNT and CDR2 is YENEEA. This chain's CDR3 is CASSPNPGDTQYF. CDR3 nucleotides: TGTGCCAGCAGCCCAAACCCCGGAGATACGCAGTATTTT.

V and J are TRBV27 and TRBJ2-1; a possible D gene is TRBD2 (6 bases). CDR3 length: 14 residues. The germline V gene encodes CDR1 MNHEY and CDR2 SMNVEV (reference sequence). Deletions cut 6 bases from V and 0 bases from J, with 9 bases between. The CDR3: CASSWGDSYNEQFF. Here the CDR3 DNA reads TGTGCCAGCAGCTGGGGGGACTCCTACAATGAGCAGTTCTTC.

This rearrangement joins TRBV20-1 to TRBJ2-1; D call uncertain. V lost 3 bases and J 5 bases, leaving 2 bases between the germline ends. The CDR3 length is 10 residues. Germline V gene sequence: CDR1 DFQATT, CDR2 SNEGSKA (reference sequence). The CDR3 DNA is TGCAGTGCTAGTGACAATGAGCAGTTCTTC. The encoded protein is CSASDNEQFF.

The rearrangement uses TRBV7-3 and TRBJ2-1; D not certain. This CDR3 comprises 17 residues. Germline values: CDR1 SGHTA, CDR2 FQGTGA. V lost 1 base, J lost 0 bases, and 13 bases lay in between. CDR3 loop: CASSLNPSASSYNEQFF. The CDR3, as DNA: TGTGCCAGCAGCTTAAACCCCAGCGCCAGCTCCTACAATGAGCAGTTCTTC.

This chain joins TRBV28 and TRBJ2-4, with D possibly being TRBD2 (6 bases). Germline V gives CDR1 MDHEN, CDR2 SYDVKM. The CDR3 length is 16 residues. V was shortened by 8 bases and J by 0 bases, with 17 bases between the two germline ends. In DNA form, the CDR3 reads TGTGCCAGCCGCGGACTAAAACAGCTAGCCAAAAACATTCAGTACTTC. This encodes CASRGLKQLAKNIQYF. The variable domain in full, completed from reference TRBV28 and TRBJ2-4, reads DVKVTQSSRYLVKRTGEKVFLECVQDMDHENMFWYRQDPGLGLRLIYFSYDVKMKEKGDIPEGYSVSREKKERFSLILESASTNQTSMYLCASRGLKQLAKNIQYFGAGTRLSVL.

The chain employs TRBV4-2 and TRBJ1-1; D gene uncertain. V lost 3 bases and J 4 bases, leaving 12 bases between the germline ends. CDR1 is LGHNA and CDR2 is YNFKEQ in the germline V gene. This CDR3 region has 14 residues. For the CDR3, the DNA is TGTGCCAGCAGCCATGGTGGCCGGGGCACTGAAGCTTTCTTT. It translates to CASSHGGRGTEAFF.

The chain employs TRBV29-1 and TRBJ2-1; 9 nucleotides agree with TRBD2. The germline gives CDR1 SQVTM, CDR2 ANQGSEA. V was clipped by 4 bases and J by 2 bases; unmatched bases: 9. This CDR3 has 16 amino acids. CDR3 sequence (DNA): TGCAGCGTTGCGGGGGTCGCGGGAGGGACCTACAATGAGCAGTTCTTC. Amino acid sequence: CSVAGVAGGTYNEQFF.

This sequence joins TRBV7-9 and TRBJ2-7, with 7 bases aligning to TRBD1. CDR3 length: 14 residues. The V segment lost 3 bases and the J segment 0 bases; nucleotides outside the gene matches: 2. Germline CDR1 SEHNR, CDR2 FQNEAQ (reference sequence). Here the CDR3 DNA reads TGTGCCAGCAGCTTCCAGGGGGACTCCTACGAGCAGTACTTC. The encoded protein is CASSFQGDSYEQYF.

The CDR3 region is CASRPGLSQETQYF. In DNA, the CDR3 is TGTGCCAGCAGGCCGGGACTGTCACAAGAGACCCAGTACTTC. The chain couples TRBV28 to TRBJ2-5; D is possibly TRBD2 (6 bases). This CDR3 has 14 residues. Trimming took off 6 bases at V and 2 bases at J, with 13 bases between the two ends. Germline CDR1 MDHEN, CDR2 SYDVKM.

For this clone: The same CDR3 is also encoded by other DNA sequences in this sample. This sequence joins TRBV30 and TRBJ1-2; tentatively, D is TRBD1 (6 bases). V was cut by 1 base and J by 4 bases, with 16 bases left in between. The CDR3 is 15 residues long. The germline CDR1 and CDR2 sequences are GTSNPN and SVGIG (reference sequence). CDR3: CAWSGLGGAGYGYTF. The CDR3 bases are TGTGCCTGGAGTGGGCTGGGGGGGGCTGGCTATGGCTACACCTTC.

This clone is labeled medium-sized. The CDR3 reads CASSLGPSGSTAYEQYF. DNA for the CDR3: TGCGCCAGCAGCTTGGGCCCTAGCGGGAGTACCGCCTACGAGCAGTACTTC. The J gene is TRBJ2-7, the V gene TRBV5-1; 10 bases fit TRBD2. The J segment lost 2 bases and the V segment lost 0 bases, leaving 8 bases of the junction unmatched. The CDR3 loop spans 17 amino acids. Per the germline V gene, CDR1 is SGHRS and CDR2 is YFSETQ. Based on the CDR3 plus reference TRBV5-1 and TRBJ2-7, the full variable domain is KAGVTQTPRYLIKTRGQQVTLSCSPISGHRSVSWYQQTPGQGLQFLFEYFSETQRNKGNFPGRFSGRQFSNSRSEMNVSTLELGDSALYLCASSLGPSGSTAYEQYFGPGTRLTVT.

The gene calls are TRBV27 and TRBJ1-2; D uncertain. CDR1 and CDR2 from the germline V gene are MNHEY and SMNVEV (reference sequence). The V end was cut by 3 bases, the J end by 7 bases, with 6 bases between. CDR3 length: 11 residues. The CDR3 loop reads CASSFSLGYTF. CDR3 in DNA: TGTGCCAGCAGTTTCTCTCTTGGCTACACCTTC.

The chain has TRBV14 and TRBJ1-3; 7 bases align to TRBD1. V lost 1 base, J lost 6 bases, and 9 bases stayed unmatched. The CDR3 is 16 amino acids. Germline V gene data show CDR1 as SGHDN and CDR2 as FVKESK. CDR3 sequence reads: CASSQVTWDRENTIYF. CDR3 nucleotides: TGTGCCAGCAGCCAAGTGACCTGGGACAGAGAAAACACCATATATTTT. Looking up the rest from reference TRBV14 and TRBJ1-3 gives the full variable domain: EAGVTQFPSHSVIEKGQTVTLRCDPISGHDNLYWYRRVMGKEIKFLLHFVKESKQDESGMPNNRFLAERTGGTYSTLKVQPAELEDSGVYFCASSQVTWDRENTIYFGEGSWLTVV.

The V call is TRBV6-1, the J call TRBJ1-1; 7 bases map to TRBD1. The CDR3 is made up of 14 amino acids. Losses at the gene ends were 4 bases for V and 6 bases for J; bases not matched to a gene: 8. CDR1 and CDR2 from the germline V gene are MNHNS and SASEGT. This CDR3 is CASSGTGAWAEAFF. Here the CDR3 DNA reads TGTGCCAGCAGTGGCACAGGGGCGTGGGCTGAAGCTTTCTTT.